This T cell receptor (beta chain) was obtained from a study of siplizumab effects on memory and regulatory T cells. Study-wide results and limits: Alloreactive sequences traceable to unstimulated CD4+ memory cells declined significantly under siplizumab. Siplizumab conditions gave an average of about 70% Treg-derived mappable alloreactive CD4+ clones, versus about 26% for controls.

Details on this clone: Its cognate antigen is unknown.

Assaying covered 10^5 or so TCR templates per sample. Sequenced by immunoSEQ multiplex PCR; TCRdb stores in-frame clones only, minus some. The data show 26,000 or so clones, 84% seen once. The sample was memory CD4+ T cells sorted from blood. The TCR was taken from a human donor in good health.

The CDR3 protein is CASKEPGAKRLYF. The CDR3 DNA follows: TGTGCCAGTAAGGAACCGGGAGCCAAAAGATTGTACTTC. The chain carries TRBV19 and TRBJ2-4, with D possibly being TRBD2 (6 bases). V shed 7 bases and J shed 15 bases, with 22 bases lying between them. The germline V gene encodes CDR1 LNHDA and CDR2 SQIVND (reference sequence). The CDR3 sequence is 13 residues long. Combining the CDR3 with reference TRBV19 and TRBJ2-4 gives the whole variable domain DGGITQSPKYLFRKEGQNVTLSCEQNLNHDAMYWYRQDPGQGLRLIYYSQIVNDFQKGDIAEGYSVSREKKESFPLTVTSAQKNPTAFYLCASKEPGAKRLYFGAGTRLSVL.